This passage covers 3 T cell receptor beta chains from one sample sequenced in a study of identical twins. TCRdb reanalysed the 5' RACE reads using MiXCR and keeps one entry per CDR3 protein. This table holds about 900,000 distinct CDR3 sequences, approximately 13% found once. These records were also assigned to another study, of yellow fever vaccine responses in identical twins.

Sequencing used PBMCs. All receptors come from a woman aged 18-30 years in good health.

The chain employs TRBV11-3 and TRBJ2-3, with 12 bases aligning to TRBD1. CDR3 length: 17 amino acids. Germline V gene data show CDR1 as SGHNT and CDR2 as YENEEA. V dropped 3 bases and J dropped 1; count of bases not matched to a gene: 5. The CDR3 is CASSFMGTGGGTDTQYF. The CDR3 DNA reads as TGTGCCAGCAGCTTTATGGGGACAGGGGGCGGCACAGATACGCAGTATTTT.

The CDR3 protein is CASRSNPTGQETQYF. The CDR3 DNA follows: TGTGCCAGCCGCTCGAACCCTACGGGCCAGGAAACCCAGTACTTC. The chain uses TRBV10-3 and TRBJ2-5; D uncertain. V was clipped by 10 bases and J by 8 bases, with 26 bases between them. Germline V CDR1 and CDR2: ENHRY, SYGVKD. There are 15 residues in the CDR3.

Ten or more counts support this clonotype. V usage is TRBV6-1 and J usage is TRBJ2-5; D may be TRBD1 (6 bases). The CDR3 covers 13 residues. The germline CDR1 and CDR2 sequences are MNHNS and SASEGT. Trimming took 6 bases from V and 4 from J, leaving 12 bases between them. The chain's CDR3 is CASSRGWGETQYF. CDR3 nucleotides: TGTGCCAGCAGCAGGGGTTGGGGAGAGACCCAGTACTTC.